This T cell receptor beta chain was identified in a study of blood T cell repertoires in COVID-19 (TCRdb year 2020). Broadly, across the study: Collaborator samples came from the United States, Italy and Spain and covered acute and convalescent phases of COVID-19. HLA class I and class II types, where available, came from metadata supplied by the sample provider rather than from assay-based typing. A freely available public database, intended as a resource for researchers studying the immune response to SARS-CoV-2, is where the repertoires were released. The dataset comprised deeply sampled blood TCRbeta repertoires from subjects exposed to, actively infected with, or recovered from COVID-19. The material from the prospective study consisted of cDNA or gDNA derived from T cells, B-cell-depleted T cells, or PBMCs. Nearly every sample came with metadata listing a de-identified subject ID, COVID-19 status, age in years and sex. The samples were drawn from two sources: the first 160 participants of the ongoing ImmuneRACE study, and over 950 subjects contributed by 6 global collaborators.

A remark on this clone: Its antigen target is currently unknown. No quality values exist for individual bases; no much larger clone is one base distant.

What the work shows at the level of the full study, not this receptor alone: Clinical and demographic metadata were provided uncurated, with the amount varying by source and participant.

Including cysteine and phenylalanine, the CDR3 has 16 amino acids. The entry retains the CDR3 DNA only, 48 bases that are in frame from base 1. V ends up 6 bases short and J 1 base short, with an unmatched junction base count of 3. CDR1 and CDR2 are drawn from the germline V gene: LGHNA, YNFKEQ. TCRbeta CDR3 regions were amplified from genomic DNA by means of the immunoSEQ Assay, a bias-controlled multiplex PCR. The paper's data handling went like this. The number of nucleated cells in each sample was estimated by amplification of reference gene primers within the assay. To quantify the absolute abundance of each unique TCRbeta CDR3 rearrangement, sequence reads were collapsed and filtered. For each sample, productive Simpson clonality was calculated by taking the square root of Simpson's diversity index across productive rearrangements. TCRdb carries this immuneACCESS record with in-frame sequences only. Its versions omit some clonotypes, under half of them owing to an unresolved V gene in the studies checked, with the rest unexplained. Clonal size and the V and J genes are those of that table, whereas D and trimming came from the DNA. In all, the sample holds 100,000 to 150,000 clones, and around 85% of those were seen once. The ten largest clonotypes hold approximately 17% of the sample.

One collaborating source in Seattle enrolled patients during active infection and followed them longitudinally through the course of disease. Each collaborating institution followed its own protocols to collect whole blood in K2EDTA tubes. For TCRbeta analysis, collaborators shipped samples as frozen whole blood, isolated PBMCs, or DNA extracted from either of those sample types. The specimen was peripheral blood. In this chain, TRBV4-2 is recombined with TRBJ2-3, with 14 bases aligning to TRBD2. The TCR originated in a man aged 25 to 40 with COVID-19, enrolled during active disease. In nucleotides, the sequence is TGTGCCAGCAGTCTGACTAGCGGGGGGGGCACAGATACGCAGTATTTT. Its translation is CASSLTSGGGTDTQYF.